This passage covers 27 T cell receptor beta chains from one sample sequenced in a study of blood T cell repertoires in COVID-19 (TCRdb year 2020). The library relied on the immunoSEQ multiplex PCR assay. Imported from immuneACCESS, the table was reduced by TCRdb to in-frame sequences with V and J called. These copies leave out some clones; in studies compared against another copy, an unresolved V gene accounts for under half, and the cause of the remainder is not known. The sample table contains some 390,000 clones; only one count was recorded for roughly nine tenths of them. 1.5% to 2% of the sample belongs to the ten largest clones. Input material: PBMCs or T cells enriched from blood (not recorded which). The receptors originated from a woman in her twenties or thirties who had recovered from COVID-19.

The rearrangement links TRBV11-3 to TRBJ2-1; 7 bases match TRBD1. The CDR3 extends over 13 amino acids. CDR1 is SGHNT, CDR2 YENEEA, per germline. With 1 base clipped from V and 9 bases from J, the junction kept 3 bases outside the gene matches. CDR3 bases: TGTGCCAGCAGCTTAGGGCAGGGGGTTGAGCAGTTCTTC. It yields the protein CASSLGQGVEQFF.

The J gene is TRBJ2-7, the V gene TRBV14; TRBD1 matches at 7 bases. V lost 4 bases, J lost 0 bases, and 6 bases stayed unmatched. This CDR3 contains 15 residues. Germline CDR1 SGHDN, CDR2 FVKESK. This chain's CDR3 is CASSLSGGYSYEQYF. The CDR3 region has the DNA TGTGCCAGCAGCCTATCAGGGGGATACTCCTACGAGCAGTACTTC. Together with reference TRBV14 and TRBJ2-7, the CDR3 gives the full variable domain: EAGVTQFPSHSVIEKGQTVTLRCDPISGHDNLYWYRRVMGKEIKFLLHFVKESKQDESGMPNNRFLAERTGGTYSTLKVQPAELEDSGVYFCASSLSGGYSYEQYFGPGTRLTVT.

The CDR3 DNA sequence: TGTGCCAGCAGCGCTCTAGCGGGGGGTTTTGAGCAGTTCTTC. Its protein product is CASSALAGGFEQFF. The chain uses TRBV7-3 and TRBJ2-1; 11 nucleotides line up with TRBD2. V lost 5 bases and J lost 9; bases outside the gene matches: 6. This CDR3 has 14 residues. Germline V gives CDR1 SGHTA, CDR2 FQGTGA.

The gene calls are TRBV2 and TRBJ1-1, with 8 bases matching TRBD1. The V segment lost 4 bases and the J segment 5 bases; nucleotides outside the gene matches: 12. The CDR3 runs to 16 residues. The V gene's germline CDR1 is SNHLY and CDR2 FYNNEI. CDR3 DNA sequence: TGTGCCAGCAGTGTCCGGACAGGGAACGCTGGTACTGAAGCTTTCTTT. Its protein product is CASSVRTGNAGTEAFF. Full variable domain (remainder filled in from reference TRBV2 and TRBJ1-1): EPEVTQTPSHQVTQMGQEVILRCVPISNHLYFYWYRQILGQKVEFLVSFYNNEISEKSEIFDDQFSVERPDGSNFTLKIRSTKLEDSAMYFCASSVRTGNAGTEAFFGQGTRLTVV.

The CDR3 is CASRRDRTYGYTF. The CDR3 DNA sequence: TGTGCCAGCAGGCGCGACAGAACCTATGGCTACACCTTC. The V call is TRBV6-5, the J call TRBJ1-2, with D tentatively TRBD1 (5 bases). Trimming took off 6 bases at V and 4 bases at J, with 12 bases between the two ends. From germline, CDR1 is MNHEY and CDR2 SVGAGI. This CDR3 spans 13 amino acids.

CDR3 loop: CATSPWGHFPGQGSGNTIYF. DNA for the CDR3: TGTGCCACCAGCCCCTGGGGCCATTTCCCGGGACAGGGCAGTGGAAACACCATATATTTT. This chain links TRBV15 with TRBJ1-3; 9 bases map to TRBD1. The V and J ends lost 5 bases and 3 bases, in that order; junction bases with no gene match: 20. The CDR3 runs to 20 residues. Germline values: CDR1 LNHNV, CDR2 YYDKDF (reference sequence).

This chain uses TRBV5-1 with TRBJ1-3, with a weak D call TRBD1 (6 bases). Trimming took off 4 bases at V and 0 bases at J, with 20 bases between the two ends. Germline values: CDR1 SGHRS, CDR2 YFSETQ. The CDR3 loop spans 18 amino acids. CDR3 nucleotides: TGCGCCAGCAGCGACGTCCTAGGGGGGGTGAGCTCTGGAAACACCATATATTTT. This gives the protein CASSDVLGGVSSGNTIYF.

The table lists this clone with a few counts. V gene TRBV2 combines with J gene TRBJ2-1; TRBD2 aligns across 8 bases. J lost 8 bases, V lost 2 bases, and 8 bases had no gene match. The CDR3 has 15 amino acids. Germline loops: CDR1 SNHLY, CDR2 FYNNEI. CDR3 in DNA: TGTGCCAGCAGTGAATTGGTTAGCGGGGCCTATGAGCAGTTCTTC. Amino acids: CASSELVSGAYEQFF.

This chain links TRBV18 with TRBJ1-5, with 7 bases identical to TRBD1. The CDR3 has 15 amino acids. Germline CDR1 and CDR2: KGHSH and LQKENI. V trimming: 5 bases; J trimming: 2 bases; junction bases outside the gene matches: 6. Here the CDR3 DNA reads TGTGCCAGCTCAGCGACAGGGTTGGGCAATCAGCCCCAGCATTTT. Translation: CASSATGLGNQPQHF.

CDR3 loop: CASRDRNQEEQFF. For the CDR3, the DNA is TGTGCTAGCCGGGACAGGAATCAGGAGGAGCAGTTCTTC. This sequence joins TRBV12-5 and TRBJ2-1, with TRBD1 matching 8 bases. The CDR3 contains 13 residues. The germline V gene has CDR1 LGHNT and CDR2 FRNRAP. J was trimmed by 10 bases and V by 9 bases; bases with no gene match: 11.

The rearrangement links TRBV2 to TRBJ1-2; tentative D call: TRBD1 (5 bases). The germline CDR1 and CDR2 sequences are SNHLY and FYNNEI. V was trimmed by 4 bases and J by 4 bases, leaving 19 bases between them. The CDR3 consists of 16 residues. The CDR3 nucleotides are TGTGCCAGCAGTGGAGGTTCCGACAGCCGATTCTATGGCTACACCTTC. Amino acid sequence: CASSGGSDSRFYGYTF.

CDR3 amino acids: CASYHRGYTEAFF. CDR3 nucleotide sequence: TGTGCCAGTTACCACAGGGGGTACACTGAAGCTTTCTTT. The chain employs TRBV19 and TRBJ1-1; 8 nucleotides align to TRBD1. In germline, CDR1 is LNHDA, CDR2 SQIVND (reference sequence). CDR3 length: 13 amino acids. Germline trimming cut 8 bases from V and 3 bases from J; bases unmatched to any gene: 5.

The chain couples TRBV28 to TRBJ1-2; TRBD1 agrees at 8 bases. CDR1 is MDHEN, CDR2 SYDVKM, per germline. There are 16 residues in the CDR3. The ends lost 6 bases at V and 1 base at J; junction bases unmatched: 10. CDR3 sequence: CASRQHRDRSNYGYTF. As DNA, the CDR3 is TGTGCCAGCAGACAACACCGGGACAGGAGTAACTATGGCTACACCTTC.

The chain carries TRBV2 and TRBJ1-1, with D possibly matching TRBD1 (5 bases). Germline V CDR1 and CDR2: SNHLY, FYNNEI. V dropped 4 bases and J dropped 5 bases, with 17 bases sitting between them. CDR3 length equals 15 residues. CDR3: CASSGGLGRDTEAFF. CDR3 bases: TGTGCCAGCAGTGGGGGTTTAGGCAGGGATACTGAAGCTTTCTTT.

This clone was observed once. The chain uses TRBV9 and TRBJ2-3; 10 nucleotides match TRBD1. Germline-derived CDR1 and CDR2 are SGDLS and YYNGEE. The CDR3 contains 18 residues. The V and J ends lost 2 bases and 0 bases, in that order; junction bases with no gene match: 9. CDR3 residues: CASSVGTGVGGSTDTQYF. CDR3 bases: TGTGCCAGCAGCGTTGGGACAGGGGTTGGAGGTAGCACAGATACGCAGTATTTT.

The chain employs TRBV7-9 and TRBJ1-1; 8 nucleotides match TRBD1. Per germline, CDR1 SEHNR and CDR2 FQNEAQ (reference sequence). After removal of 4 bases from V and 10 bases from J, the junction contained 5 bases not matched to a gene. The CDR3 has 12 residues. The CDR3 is CASSSYQGAAFF. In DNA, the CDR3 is TGTGCCAGCAGCTCGTACCAGGGGGCAGCTTTCTTT. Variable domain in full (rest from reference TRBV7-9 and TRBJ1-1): DTGVSQNPRHKITKRGQNVTFRCDPISEHNRLYWYRQTLGQGPEFLTYFQNEAQLEKSRLLSDRFSAERPKGSFSTLEIQRTEQGDSAMYLCASSSYQGAAFFGQGTRLTVV.

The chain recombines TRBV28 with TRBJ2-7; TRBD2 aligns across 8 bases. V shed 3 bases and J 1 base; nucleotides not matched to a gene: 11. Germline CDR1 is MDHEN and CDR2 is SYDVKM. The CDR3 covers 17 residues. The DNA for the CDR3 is TGTGCCAGCAGTTTGTATAGCGGGATTAGAAATTCCTACGAGCAGTACTTC. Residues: CASSLYSGIRNSYEQYF.

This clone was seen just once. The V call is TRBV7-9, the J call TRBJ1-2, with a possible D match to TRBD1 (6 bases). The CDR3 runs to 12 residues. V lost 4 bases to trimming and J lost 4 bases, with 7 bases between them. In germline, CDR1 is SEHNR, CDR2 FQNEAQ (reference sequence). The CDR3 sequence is CASSSQGYGYTF. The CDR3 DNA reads TGTGCCAGCAGCTCACAGGGCTATGGCTACACCTTC.

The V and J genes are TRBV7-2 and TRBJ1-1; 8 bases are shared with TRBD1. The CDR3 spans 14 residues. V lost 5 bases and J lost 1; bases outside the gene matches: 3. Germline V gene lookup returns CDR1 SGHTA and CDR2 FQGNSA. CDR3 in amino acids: CASSPTGANTEAFF. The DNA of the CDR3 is TGTGCCAGCAGCCCGACAGGGGCGAACACTGAAGCTTTCTTT.

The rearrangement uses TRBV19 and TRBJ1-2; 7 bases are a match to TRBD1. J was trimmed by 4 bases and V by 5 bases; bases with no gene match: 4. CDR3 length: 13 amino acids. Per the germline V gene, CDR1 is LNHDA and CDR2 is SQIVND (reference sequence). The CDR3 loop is CASSPGQLYGYTF. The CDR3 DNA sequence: TGTGCCAGTAGTCCGGGACAGCTCTATGGCTACACCTTC.

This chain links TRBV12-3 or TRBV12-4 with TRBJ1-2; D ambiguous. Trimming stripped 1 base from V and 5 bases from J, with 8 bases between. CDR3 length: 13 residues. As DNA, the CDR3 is TGTGCCAGCAGTTTAGAGGGCGGGTATGGCTACACCTTC. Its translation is CASSLEGGYGYTF.

The CDR3 sequence: CASSLSSGGATDTQYF. Written as DNA, the CDR3 is TGTGCCAGCAGCTTAAGTAGCGGGGGTGCAACAGATACGCAGTATTTT. The rearrangement uses TRBV11-3 and TRBJ2-3; 9 bases fit TRBD2. The CDR3 loop spans 16 amino acids. After removal of 2 bases from V and 3 bases from J, the junction contained 6 bases not matched to a gene. The germline V gene encodes CDR1 SGHNT and CDR2 YENEEA. The entire variable domain, with the rest obtained from reference TRBV11-3 and TRBJ2-3, is as follows: EAGVVQSPRYKIIEKKQPVAFWCNPISGHNTLYWYLQNLGQGPELLIRYENEEAVDDSQLPKDRFSAERLKGVDSTLKIQPAELGDSAVYLCASSLSSGGATDTQYFGPGTRLTVL.

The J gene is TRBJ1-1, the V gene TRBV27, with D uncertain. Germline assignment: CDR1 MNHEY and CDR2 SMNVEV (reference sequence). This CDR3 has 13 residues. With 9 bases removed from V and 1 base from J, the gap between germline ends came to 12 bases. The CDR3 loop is CASAIRSNTEAFF. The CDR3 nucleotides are TGTGCCAGTGCTATCCGCTCGAACACTGAAGCTTTCTTT.

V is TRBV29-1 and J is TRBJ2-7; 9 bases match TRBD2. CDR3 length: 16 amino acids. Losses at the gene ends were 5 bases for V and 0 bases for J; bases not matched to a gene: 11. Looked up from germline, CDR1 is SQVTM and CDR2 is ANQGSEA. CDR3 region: CSVRGSGAGGSYEQYF. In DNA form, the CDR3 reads TGCAGCGTTCGTGGTAGTGGAGCGGGAGGCTCCTACGAGCAGTACTTC.

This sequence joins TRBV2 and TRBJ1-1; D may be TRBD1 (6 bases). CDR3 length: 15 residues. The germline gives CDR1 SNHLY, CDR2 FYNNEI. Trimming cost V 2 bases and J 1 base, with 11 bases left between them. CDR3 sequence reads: CASSESRGRNTEAFF. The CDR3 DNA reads TGTGCCAGCAGTGAATCCAGGGGCCGGAACACTGAAGCTTTCTTT.

CDR3 DNA: TGTGCCAGCAGCCGGAATCTAGCGGGAGCGTTTGAGCAGTACTTC. Translated, it gives CASSRNLAGAFEQYF. This sequence joins TRBV3-1 (or the pseudogene TRBV3-2) and TRBJ2-7, with 10 bases aligning to TRBD2. CDR3 size: 15 residues. Germline trimming cut 4 bases from V and 7 bases from J; bases unmatched to any gene: 10. From germline, CDR1 is LGHDT and CDR2 YNNKEL (reference sequence).

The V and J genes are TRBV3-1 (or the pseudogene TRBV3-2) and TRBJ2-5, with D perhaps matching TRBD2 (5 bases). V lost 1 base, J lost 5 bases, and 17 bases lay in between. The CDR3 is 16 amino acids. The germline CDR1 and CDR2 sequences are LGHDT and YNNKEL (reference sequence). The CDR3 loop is CASSQGVSGSGETQYF. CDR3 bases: TGTGCCAGCAGCCAAGGAGTCTCGGGATCTGGGGAGACCCAGTACTTC.